This T cell receptor beta chain was obtained from a study of blood T cells in healthy people across ages. Primers used in a second PCR of about 6 to 11 cycles were a sample-barcoded 5' primer and a J-beta primer mix. Each CDR3 protein gets one entry after TCRdb re-called the 5' RACE reads with MiXCR. The sample contains 750,000 to 950,000 distinct CDR3 sequences, roughly 50% of which appear only once. Trimming cost V 1 base and J 7 bases, with 20 bases left between them. Germline V gene sequence: CDR1 DFQATT, CDR2 SNEGSKA (reference sequence). The CDR3 is 16 amino acids. This clonotype was picked up a small number of times. Its target is unknown. Whole-study findings and limits: The diversity estimates, figures obtained from one million T cells, were considered underestimates.

The sample taken for sequencing was blood. This sequence joins TRBV20-1 and TRBJ2-1, with a weak D call TRBD2 (6 bases). The clonotype originates from an elderly man in good health. CDR3 coding DNA: TGCAGTGCTAGAGCACCTGGAGTGACTGGGGGGAATGAGCAGTTCTTC. Translating gives CSARAPGVTGGNEQFF.